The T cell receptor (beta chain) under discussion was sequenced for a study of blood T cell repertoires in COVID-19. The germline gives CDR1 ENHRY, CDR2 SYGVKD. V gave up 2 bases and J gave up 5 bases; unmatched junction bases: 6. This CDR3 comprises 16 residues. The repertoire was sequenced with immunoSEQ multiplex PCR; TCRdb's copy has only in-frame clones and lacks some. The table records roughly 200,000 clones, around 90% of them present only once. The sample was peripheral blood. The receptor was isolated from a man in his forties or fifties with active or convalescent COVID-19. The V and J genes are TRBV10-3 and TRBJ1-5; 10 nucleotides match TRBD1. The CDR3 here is CAISELIGTGDQPQHF. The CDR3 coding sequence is TGTGCCATCAGTGAGCTAATAGGGACAGGGGATCAGCCCCAGCATTTT.